These 29 T cell receptor beta chains share one sample of origin, sequenced in a study of T cells after yellow fever vaccination. TCRdb itself ran the 5' RACE reads through MiXCR, one entry per CDR3 protein. The sample shows roughly 70,000 distinct CDR3 sequences, roughly 8% of them seen only once. The sample in question was CD8+ T cells sorted from PBMCs, obtained on the day of the yellow fever booster vaccination. These receptors came from a man aged 25-40 years who received the YFV17D yellow fever vaccine.

This chain uses TRBV4-1 with TRBJ2-5, with 7 positions matching TRBD1. After removal of 1 base from V and 0 bases from J, the junction contained 5 bases not matched to a gene. The CDR3 contains 16 residues. CDR1 is MGHRA and CDR2 is YSYEKL in the germline V gene. In DNA, the CDR3 is TGCGCCAGCAGCCAAGCACAGGGGCTGAACCAAGAGACCCAGTACTTC. Its translation: CASSQAQGLNQETQYF.

The V and J genes are TRBV4-1 and TRBJ2-1, with 8 bases lining up with TRBD2. The germline CDR1 and CDR2 sequences are MGHRA and YSYEKL. This CDR3 region has 16 residues. Unmatched junction bases numbered 13, after V lost 4 bases and J lost 8 bases. CDR3 sequence: CASSPTRSGSSDEQFF. The CDR3 bases are TGCGCCAGCAGCCCGACTCGGAGCGGGAGTTCCGATGAGCAGTTCTTC.

This chain connects TRBV11-1 to TRBJ2-1; 11 nucleotides align to TRBD2. The CDR3 spans 19 residues. Germline V gives CDR1 SGHAT, CDR2 FQDESV (reference sequence). The V gene end was trimmed by 5 bases and the J gene end by 1 base; junction bases not matched to a gene: 13. Here the CDR3 reads CASSHPLTSGILSYNEQFF. Here the CDR3 DNA reads TGTGCCAGCAGCCACCCTTTGACTAGCGGGATTCTATCCTACAATGAGCAGTTCTTC.

This clonotype showed up many times. One end of the junction is discordant with germline, which a read error may explain. The V call is TRBV20-1, the J call TRBJ2-1, with D tentatively TRBD2 (6 bases). Germline V lookup: CDR1 DFQATT, CDR2 SNEGSKA (reference sequence). The length of the CDR3 is 12 residues. In nucleotides, the CDR3 is TGCAGTGCAAGGGACTCCGACAATGAGCAGTTCTTC. Its translation: CSARDSDNEQFF.

This clonotype was observed once. This chain connects TRBV7-9 to TRBJ2-3, with TRBD2 matching over 9 bases. V lost 2 bases, J lost 3 bases, and 6 bases stayed unmatched. Germline CDR1 reads SEHNR; CDR2 reads FQNEAQ (reference sequence). The CDR3 contains 16 residues. The CDR3 DNA sequence: TGTGCCAGCAGCTTAAGTAGCGGGAGTGGGACAGATACGCAGTATTTT. Its translation is CASSLSSGSGTDTQYF.

The chain carries TRBV5-6 and TRBJ2-7; a possible D gene is TRBD1 (5 bases). V lost 0 bases, J lost 5 bases, and 12 bases lay in between. Germline V lookup: CDR1 SGHDT, CDR2 YYEEEE. The CDR3 runs to 14 residues. CDR3 loop: CASSLEAGFDEQYF. DNA for the CDR3: TGTGCCAGCAGCTTGGAAGCAGGGTTTGACGAGCAGTACTTC.

This chain uses TRBV29-1 with TRBJ2-7; maybe TRBD2 (5 bases). Germline V gene data show CDR1 as SQVTM and CDR2 as ANQGSEA. CDR3 length equals 16 residues. Trimming removed 2 bases at V and 0 bases at J, with 17 bases between. The CDR3 DNA is TGCAGCGTTGAATCAAGGGAGATATTAATCTCCTACGAGCAGTACTTC. Residues: CSVESREILISYEQYF.

Ten or more counts support this clonotype. CDR3 loop: CASSLPPGQGAKGGYEQYF. In DNA, the CDR3 is TGTGCCAGCAGCTTACCCCCGGGACAGGGGGCGAAGGGAGGCTACGAGCAGTACTTC. The genes are TRBV11-1 and TRBJ2-7, with 12 bases matching TRBD1. The V gene's germline CDR1 is SGHAT and CDR2 FQDESV (reference sequence). CDR3 length equals 19 residues. V shed 2 bases and J 3 bases; nucleotides not matched to a gene: 14. The whole variable domain, remainder taken from reference TRBV11-1 and TRBJ2-7, is EAEVAQSPRYKITEKSQAVAFWCDPISGHATLYWYRQILGQGPELLVQFQDESVVDDSQLPKDRFSAERLKGVDSTLKIQPAELGDSAMYLCASSLPPGQGAKGGYEQYFGPGTRLTVT.

This clonotype showed up just once. This chain connects TRBV29-1 to TRBJ1-6; D is perhaps TRBD1 (5 bases). The V end lost 5 bases, the J end lost 0 bases, and 17 bases lay between the germline ends. This CDR3 comprises 17 residues. Per the germline V gene, CDR1 is SQVTM and CDR2 is ANQGSEA. The CDR3 is CSVHFQDKSSYNSPLHF. CDR3 in DNA: TGCAGCGTTCATTTCCAGGACAAGAGCTCCTATAATTCACCCCTCCACTTT.

This clonotype was found a few times. This chain links TRBV27 with TRBJ2-2; 10 positions match TRBD2. The CDR3 covers 16 residues. V gave up 6 bases and J gave up 6 bases; unmatched junction bases: 10. Per germline, CDR1 MNHEY and CDR2 SMNVEV (reference sequence). CDR3 protein: CASSLAGLAGAGELFF. As DNA, the CDR3 is TGTGCCAGCAGCCTAGCAGGGCTAGCGGGAGCCGGGGAGCTGTTTTTT.

This clonotype was observed at least ten times. The rearrangement links TRBV29-1 to TRBJ2-1; 10 bases agree with TRBD2. The ends lost 1 base at V and 8 bases at J; junction bases unmatched: 5. The CDR3 totals 14 residues. Germline V gives CDR1 SQVTM, CDR2 ANQGSEA. The CDR3: CSVEGLAGDYEQFF. The CDR3, as DNA: TGCAGCGTTGAAGGGCTAGCGGGAGACTATGAGCAGTTCTTC.

This clonotype was seen only a few times. The rearrangement joins TRBV14 to TRBJ2-3; no clear D gene. Trimming removed 0 bases at V and 2 bases at J, with 18 bases between. Germline CDR1 SGHDN, CDR2 FVKESK. This CDR3 comprises 18 residues. DNA of the CDR3: TGTGCCAGCAGCCAAGAAGTCGGGCACCTCCCTGCCACAGATACGCAGTATTTT. This sequence encodes CASSQEVGHLPATDTQYF.

The chain joins TRBV20-1 to TRBJ2-1; unclear D gene. The germline V and J ends were trimmed by 3 bases and 5 bases, with 11 bases remaining between them. This CDR3 has 13 residues. Germline values: CDR1 DFQATT, CDR2 SNEGSKA (reference sequence). The CDR3 DNA sequence: TGCAGTGCTAGGCCCTTGAGTCACAATGAGCAGTTCTTC. Amino acids: CSARPLSHNEQFF.

The CDR3: CASSQGLAGITDTQYF. DNA of the CDR3: TGCGCCAGCAGCCAGGGACTAGCGGGAATTACAGATACGCAGTATTTT. The rearrangement uses TRBV4-3 and TRBJ2-3, with 13 positions matching TRBD2. Germline V gene lookup returns CDR1 LGHNA and CDR2 YSLEER. The ends lost 3 bases at V and 3 bases at J; junction bases unmatched: 3. The CDR3 sequence is 16 residues long.

J is TRBJ2-1 and V is TRBV7-2; 14 bases line up with TRBD2. J was trimmed by 9 bases and V by 4 bases; bases with no gene match: 8. This CDR3 spans 16 amino acids. CDR1 SGHTA and CDR2 FQGNSA come from the germline V gene. The CDR3 spells CASSSTGLAGEIEQFF. The CDR3 DNA is TGTGCCAGCAGCTCGACGGGACTAGCGGGAGAAATTGAGCAGTTCTTC. Full variable domain (rest looked up from reference TRBV7-2 and TRBJ2-1): GAGVSQSPSNKVTEKGKDVELRCDPISGHTALYWYRQSLGQGLEFLIYFQGNSAPDKSGLPSDRFSAERTGGSVSTLTIQRTQQEDSAVYLCASSSTGLAGEIEQFFGPGTRLTVL.

This clonotype has a handful of counts. The chain employs TRBV4-3 and TRBJ2-5, with a weak D call TRBD2 (6 bases). Germline V gene lookup returns CDR1 LGHNA and CDR2 YSLEER. CDR3 length: 15 residues. V lost 4 bases and J 1 base, leaving 13 bases between the germline ends. The CDR3 coding sequence is TGCGCCAGCAGCCGGGAGCTCGGGAGCCAAGAGACCCAGTACTTC. Translating it yields CASSRELGSQETQYF.

This clonotype was seen repeatedly, ten times or more. The chain carries TRBV6-5 and TRBJ2-3; D ambiguous. The CDR3 covers 14 residues. Germline V gene data show CDR1 as MNHEY and CDR2 as SVGAGI. V was shortened by 3 bases and J by 6 bases, with 13 bases between the two germline ends. CDR3: CASSYLSTMDTQYF. The CDR3 region has the DNA TGTGCCAGCAGTTATTTAAGCACCATGGATACGCAGTATTTT.

This clonotype has only a few counts. The gene calls are TRBV6-5 and TRBJ2-2, with D possibly being TRBD1 or TRBD2 (7 bases each). This CDR3 has 17 amino acids. V was shortened by 2 bases and J by 7 bases, with 20 bases between the two germline ends. CDR1 is MNHEY, CDR2 SVGAGI, per germline. The CDR3 loop is CASSYPAQGGTGGELFF. For the CDR3, the DNA is TGTGCCAGCAGTTACCCTGCGCAGGGGGGGACCGGCGGGGAGCTGTTTTTT.

In its sample, this clonotype was seen many times. The rearrangement joins TRBV4-2 to TRBJ2-2, with D perhaps matching TRBD1 (5 bases). This CDR3 spans 12 amino acids. Per germline, CDR1 LGHNA and CDR2 YNFKEQ. V lost 7 bases, J lost 5 bases, and 8 bases lay in between. The CDR3 spells CASISGTGELFF. The CDR3 DNA follows: TGTGCCAGCATCTCAGGGACCGGGGAGCTGTTTTTT.

The sample holds a few counts of this clonotype. The J gene is TRBJ2-7, the V gene TRBV7-9, with no clear D. The germline CDR1 and CDR2 sequences are SEHNR and FQNEAQ (reference sequence). Trimming removed 6 bases at V and 2 bases at J, with 14 bases between. The CDR3 runs to 14 residues. The CDR3 loop is CASSGARLPYEQYF. The CDR3 DNA is TGTGCCAGCAGTGGAGCACGCTTACCCTACGAGCAGTACTTC.

This clonotype was observed many times. The V and J genes are TRBV5-4 and TRBJ2-2; no firm D call. The CDR3 extends over 14 amino acids. Trimming cost V 4 bases and J 7 bases, with 14 bases left between them. Germline lookup yields CDR1 SGHNT and CDR2 YYREEE (reference sequence). The CDR3 DNA reads as TGTGCCAGCAGCCTGACTGGGCTGAACGGGGAGCTGTTTTTT. The encoded protein is CASSLTGLNGELFF. The full variable domain, its missing parts supplied by reference TRBV5-4 and TRBJ2-2, is ETGVTQSPTHLIKTRGQQVTLRCSSQSGHNTVSWYQQALGQGPQFIFQYYREEENGRGNFPPRFSGLQFPNYSSELNVNALELDDSALYLCASSLTGLNGELFFGEGSRLTVL.

This clonotype was counted only a few times. The chain links TRBV6-5 to TRBJ2-1; no reliable D call. Germline V gene sequence: CDR1 MNHEY, CDR2 SVGAGI. With 0 bases removed from V and 0 bases from J, the gap between germline ends came to 18 bases. The CDR3 is 19 residues long. The CDR3 sequence is CASSYSVGLAAASYNEQFF. CDR3 sequence (DNA): TGTGCCAGCAGTTACTCGGTCGGTTTGGCAGCAGCCTCCTACAATGAGCAGTTCTTC.

This clonotype occurred many times. The chain recombines TRBV6-2 or TRBV6-3 with TRBJ2-1; D call uncertain. Deletions cut 6 bases from V and 5 bases from J, with 29 bases between. CDR3 length equals 19 residues. The germline V gene encodes CDR1 MNHEY and CDR2 SVGEGT. This chain's CDR3 is CASRYLPRFTADLHNEQFF. The CDR3, as DNA: TGTGCCAGCAGATACCTCCCGCGATTCACGGCAGACCTTCACAATGAGCAGTTCTTC.

This chain links TRBV29-1 with TRBJ1-5; D is undetermined. The CDR3 is made up of 13 amino acids. V was pared by 6 bases and J by 5 bases, with 14 bases between. Germline CDR1 is SQVTM and CDR2 is ANQGSEA. The CDR3 DNA sequence: TGCAGCGTCATGACCCCGGGAGATCAGCCCCAGCATTTT. This encodes CSVMTPGDQPQHF.

This clonotype was seen repeatedly, ten times or more. The rearrangement uses TRBV29-1 and TRBJ2-7, with 9 bases lining up with TRBD2. The germline V gene has CDR1 SQVTM and CDR2 ANQGSEA. The CDR3 is 13 residues long. With V trimmed by 5 bases and J by 1 base, 3 bases remained unmatched. In DNA form, the CDR3 reads TGCAGCGTTACTAGCGGGCGTTCCTACGAGCAGTACTTC. It is translated as CSVTSGRSYEQYF.

This clonotype was picked up a small number of times. The rearrangement links TRBV9 to TRBJ1-4, with D unclear. V was clipped by 4 bases and J by 8 bases, with 18 bases between them. Germline CDR1 is SGDLS and CDR2 is YYNGEE. This CDR3 has 15 residues. The CDR3 nucleotides are TGTGCCAGCAGCCTATCGACGGACTTTAAGGAAAAACTGTTTTTT. Protein product: CASSLSTDFKEKLFF.

This chain connects TRBV7-8 to TRBJ1-2, with 7 positions matching TRBD1. The CDR3 covers 12 residues. CDR1 and CDR2 (germline): SGHVS, FQNEAQ. V shed 5 bases, J shed 7 bases, and the junction held 4 bases outside the gene matches. The CDR3 DNA sequence: TGTGCCAGCAGCCAGCAGGGGGTTGGCTACACCTTC. Protein: CASSQQGVGYTF.

This clonotype was seen more than once but under ten times. The rearrangement links TRBV7-9 to TRBJ2-2; weak D call: TRBD2 (5 bases). This CDR3 region has 16 residues. Germline V CDR1 and CDR2: SEHNR, FQNEAQ (reference sequence). Trimming stripped 5 bases from V and 0 bases from J, with 13 bases between. CDR3 DNA sequence: TGTGCCAGCAGCCGCAACGGGGAAACGAACACCGGGGAGCTGTTTTTT. As protein: CASSRNGETNTGELFF.

This clonotype was recorded many times. This sequence joins TRBV7-9 and TRBJ2-3, with D maybe TRBD2 (5 bases). Germline V gene lookup returns CDR1 SEHNR and CDR2 FQNEAQ (reference sequence). Trimming stripped 8 bases from V and 8 bases from J, with 14 bases between. The length of the CDR3 is 12 residues. The CDR3 loop reads CASRGSPGTQYF. The DNA of the CDR3 is TGTGCCAGCCGGGGAAGCCCGGGTACGCAGTATTTT. Filled out from reference TRBV7-9 and TRBJ2-3, the complete variable domain reads DTGVSQNPRHKITKRGQNVTFRCDPISEHNRLYWYRQTLGQGPEFLTYFQNEAQLEKSRLLSDRFSAERPKGSFSTLEIQRTEQGDSAMYLCASRGSPGTQYFGPGTRLTVL.